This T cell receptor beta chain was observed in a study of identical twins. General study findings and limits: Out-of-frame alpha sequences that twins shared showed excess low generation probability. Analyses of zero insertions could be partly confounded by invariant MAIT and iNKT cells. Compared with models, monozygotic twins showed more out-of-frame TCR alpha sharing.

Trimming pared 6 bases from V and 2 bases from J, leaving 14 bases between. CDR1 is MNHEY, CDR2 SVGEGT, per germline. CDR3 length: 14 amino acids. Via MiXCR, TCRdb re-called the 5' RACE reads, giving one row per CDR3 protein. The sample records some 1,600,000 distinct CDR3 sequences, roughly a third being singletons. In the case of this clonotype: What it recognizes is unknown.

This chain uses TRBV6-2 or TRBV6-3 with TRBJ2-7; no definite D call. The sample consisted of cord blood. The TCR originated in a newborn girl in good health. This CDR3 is CASREPFTPYEQYF. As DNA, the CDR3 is TGTGCCAGCAGAGAACCTTTCACCCCCTACGAGCAGTACTTC.